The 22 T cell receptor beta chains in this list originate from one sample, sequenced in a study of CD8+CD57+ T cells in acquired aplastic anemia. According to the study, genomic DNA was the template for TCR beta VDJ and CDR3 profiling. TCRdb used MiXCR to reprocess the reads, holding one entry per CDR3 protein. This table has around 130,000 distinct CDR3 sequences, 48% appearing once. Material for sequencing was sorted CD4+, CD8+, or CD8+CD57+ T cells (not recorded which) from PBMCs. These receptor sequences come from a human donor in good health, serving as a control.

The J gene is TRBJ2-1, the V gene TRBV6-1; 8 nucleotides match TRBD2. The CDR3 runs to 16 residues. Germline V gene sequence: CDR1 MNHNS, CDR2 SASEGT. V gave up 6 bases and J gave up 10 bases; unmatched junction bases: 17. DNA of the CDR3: TGTGCCAGCAGCCCTCCCGGGGGCGGGGGGATTGGAGAGCAGTTCTTC. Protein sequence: CASSPPGGGGIGEQFF.

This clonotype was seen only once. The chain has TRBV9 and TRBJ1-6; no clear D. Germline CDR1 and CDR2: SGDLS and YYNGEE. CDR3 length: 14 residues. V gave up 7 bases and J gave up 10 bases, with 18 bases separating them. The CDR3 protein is CASGPREGNSPLHF. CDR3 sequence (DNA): TGTGCCAGCGGCCCCCGCGAAGGCAACTCACCCCTCCACTTT.

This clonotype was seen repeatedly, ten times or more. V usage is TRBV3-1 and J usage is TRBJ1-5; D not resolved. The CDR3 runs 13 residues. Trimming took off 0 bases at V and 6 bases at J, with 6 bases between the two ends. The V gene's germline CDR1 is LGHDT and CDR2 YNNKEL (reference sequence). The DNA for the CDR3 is TGTGCCAGCAGCCAAGAATGGGGTCAGCCCCAGCATTTT. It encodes CASSQEWGQPQHF.

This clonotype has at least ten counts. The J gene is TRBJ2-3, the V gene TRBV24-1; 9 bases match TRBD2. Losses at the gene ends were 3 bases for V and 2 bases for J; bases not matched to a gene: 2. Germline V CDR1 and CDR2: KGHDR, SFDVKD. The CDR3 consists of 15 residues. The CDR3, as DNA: TGTGCCACCAGTGATCGGACTAGCGTCACAGATACGCAGTATTTT. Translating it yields CATSDRTSVTDTQYF.

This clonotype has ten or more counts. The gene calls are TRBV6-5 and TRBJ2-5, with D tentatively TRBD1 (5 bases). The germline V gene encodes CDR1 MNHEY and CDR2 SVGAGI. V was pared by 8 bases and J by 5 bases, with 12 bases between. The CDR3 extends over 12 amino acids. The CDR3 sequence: CASQGPTETQYF. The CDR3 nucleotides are TGTGCCAGCCAGGGCCCCACTGAGACCCAGTACTTC.

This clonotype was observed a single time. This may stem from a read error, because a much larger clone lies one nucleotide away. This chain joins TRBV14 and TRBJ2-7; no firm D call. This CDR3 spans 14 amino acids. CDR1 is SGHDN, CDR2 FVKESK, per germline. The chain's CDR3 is CASSPPPGGYGQYF. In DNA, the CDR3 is TGTGCCAGCTCACCACCGCCGGGTGGATACGGGCAGTACTTC.

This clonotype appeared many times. Here the CDR3 DNA reads TGTGCCAGCAGCCTTACCGGGACGGGGCACGAGCAGTACTTC. Protein sequence: CASSLTGTGHEQYF. V is TRBV7-3 and J is TRBJ2-7, with D perhaps being TRBD1 or TRBD2 (5 bases each). In germline, CDR1 is SGHTA, CDR2 FQGTGA. V dropped 5 bases and J dropped 5 bases, with 16 bases sitting between them. This CDR3 is built from 14 residues.

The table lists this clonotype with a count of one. In DNA form, the CDR3 reads TGTGCCACCAGCAGAGATACCACAGGGAACACCATATATTTT. It translates to CATSRDTTGNTIYF. This chain connects TRBV15 to TRBJ1-3, with D possibly TRBD1 on 6 matching bases. V lost 0 bases to trimming and J lost 7 bases, with 10 bases between them. Per the germline V gene, CDR1 is LNHNV and CDR2 is YYDKDF (reference sequence). The CDR3 is 14 residues long.

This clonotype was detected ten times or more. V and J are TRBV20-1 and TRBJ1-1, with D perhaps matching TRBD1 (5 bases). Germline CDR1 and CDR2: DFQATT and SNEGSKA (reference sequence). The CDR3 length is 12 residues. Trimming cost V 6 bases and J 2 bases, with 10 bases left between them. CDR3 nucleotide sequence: TGCAGTGCGACAGTATCCAACACTGAAGCTTTCTTT. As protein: CSATVSNTEAFF.

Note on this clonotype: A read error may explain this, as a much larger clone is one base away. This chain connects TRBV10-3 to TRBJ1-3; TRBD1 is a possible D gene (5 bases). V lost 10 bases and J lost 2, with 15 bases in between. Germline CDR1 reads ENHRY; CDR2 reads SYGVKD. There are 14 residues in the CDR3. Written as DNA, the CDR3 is TGTGCCAGCGGGGGACGGCGCCCTGGAAACACCATATATTTT. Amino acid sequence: CASGGRRPGNTIYF.

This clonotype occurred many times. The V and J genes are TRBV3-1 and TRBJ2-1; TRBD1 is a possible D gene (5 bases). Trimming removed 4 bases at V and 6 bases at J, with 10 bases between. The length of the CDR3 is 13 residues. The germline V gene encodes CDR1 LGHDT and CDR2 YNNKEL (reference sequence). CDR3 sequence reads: CASSRAGSNEQFF. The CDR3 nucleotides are TGTGCCAGCAGCCGGGCAGGGTCCAATGAGCAGTTCTTC.

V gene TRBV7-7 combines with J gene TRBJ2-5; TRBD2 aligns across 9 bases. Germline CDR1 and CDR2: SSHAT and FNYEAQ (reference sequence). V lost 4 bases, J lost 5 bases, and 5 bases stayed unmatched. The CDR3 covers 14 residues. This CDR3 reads CASSSTGTSETQYF. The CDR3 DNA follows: TGTGCCAGCAGCTCGACAGGGACTAGCGAGACCCAGTACTTC.

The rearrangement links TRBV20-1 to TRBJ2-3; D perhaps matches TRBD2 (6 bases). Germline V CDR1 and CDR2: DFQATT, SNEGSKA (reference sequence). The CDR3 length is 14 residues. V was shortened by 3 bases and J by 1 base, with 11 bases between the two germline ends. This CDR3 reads CSASSREGTDTQYF. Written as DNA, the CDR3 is TGCAGTGCTAGTAGCAGGGAGGGCACAGATACGCAGTATTTT.

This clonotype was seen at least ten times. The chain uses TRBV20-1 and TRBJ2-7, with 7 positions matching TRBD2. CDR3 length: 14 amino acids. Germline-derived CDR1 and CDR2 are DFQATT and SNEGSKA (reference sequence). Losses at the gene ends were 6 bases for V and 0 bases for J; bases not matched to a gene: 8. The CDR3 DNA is TGCAGTGCCCCAGGACGGGGGGACTCCTACGAGCAGTACTTC. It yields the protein CSAPGRGDSYEQYF.

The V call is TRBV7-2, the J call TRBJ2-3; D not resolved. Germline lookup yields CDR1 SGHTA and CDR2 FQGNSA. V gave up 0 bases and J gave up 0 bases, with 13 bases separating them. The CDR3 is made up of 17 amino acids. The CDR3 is CASSLAWGMASTDTQYF. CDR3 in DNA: TGTGCCAGCAGCTTAGCTTGGGGAATGGCTAGCACAGATACGCAGTATTTT. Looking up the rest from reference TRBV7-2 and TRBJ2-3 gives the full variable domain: GAGVSQSPSNKVTEKGKDVELRCDPISGHTALYWYRQSLGQGLEFLIYFQGNSAPDKSGLPSDRFSAERTGGSVSTLTIQRTQQEDSAVYLCASSLAWGMASTDTQYFGPGTRLTVL.

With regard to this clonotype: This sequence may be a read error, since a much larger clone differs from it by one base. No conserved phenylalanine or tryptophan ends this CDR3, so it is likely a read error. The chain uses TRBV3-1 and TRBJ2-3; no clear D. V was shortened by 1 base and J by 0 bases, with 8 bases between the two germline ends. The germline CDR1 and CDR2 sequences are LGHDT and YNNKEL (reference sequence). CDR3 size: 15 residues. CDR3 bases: TGTGCCAGCAGCCAAGGTGCCGGCAGCACAGATACGCAGTATTCT. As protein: CASSQGAGSTDTQYS.

The CDR3 sequence: CSVAGTGTTYEQYF. DNA for the CDR3: TGCAGCGTTGCGGGGACAGGGACCACCTACGAGCAGTACTTC. The V gene is TRBV29-1, the J gene TRBJ2-7; 9 bases match TRBD1. From germline, CDR1 is SQVTM and CDR2 ANQGSEA. The CDR3 is 14 amino acids. The V segment lost 4 bases and the J segment 2 bases; nucleotides outside the gene matches: 6.

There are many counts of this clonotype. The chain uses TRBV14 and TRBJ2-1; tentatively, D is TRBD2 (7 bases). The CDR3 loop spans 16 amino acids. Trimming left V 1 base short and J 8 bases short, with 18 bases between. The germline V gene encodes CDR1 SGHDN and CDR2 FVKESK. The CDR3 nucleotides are TGTGCCAGCAGCCAAGTTGGGGCGGGGGCCGGAGATGAGCAGTTCTTC. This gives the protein CASSQVGAGAGDEQFF.

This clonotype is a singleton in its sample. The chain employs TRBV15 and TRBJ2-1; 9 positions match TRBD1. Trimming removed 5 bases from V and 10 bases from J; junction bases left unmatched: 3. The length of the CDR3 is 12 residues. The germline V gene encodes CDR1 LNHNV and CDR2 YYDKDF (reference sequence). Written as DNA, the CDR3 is TGTGCCACCAGCCGGGACAGGGCCGAGCAGTTCTTC. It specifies CATSRDRAEQFF. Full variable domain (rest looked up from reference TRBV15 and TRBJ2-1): DAMVIQNPRYQVTQFGKPVTLSCSQTLNHNVMYWYQQKSSQAPKLLFHYYDKDFNNEADTPDNFQSRRPNTSFCFLDIRSPGLGDTAMYLCATSRDRAEQFFGPGTRLTVL.

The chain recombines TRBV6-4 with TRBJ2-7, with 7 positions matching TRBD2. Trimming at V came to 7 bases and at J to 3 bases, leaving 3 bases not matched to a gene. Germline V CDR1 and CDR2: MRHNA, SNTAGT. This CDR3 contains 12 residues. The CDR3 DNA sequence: TGTGCCAGCATTGGGAGGGACTACGAGCAGTACTTC. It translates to CASIGRDYEQYF.

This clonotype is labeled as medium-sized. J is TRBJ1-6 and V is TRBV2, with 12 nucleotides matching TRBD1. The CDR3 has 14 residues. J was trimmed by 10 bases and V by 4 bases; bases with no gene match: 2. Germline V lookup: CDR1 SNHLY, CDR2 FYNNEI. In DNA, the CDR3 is TGTGCCAGCAGTGCCGGGACAGGGGGCTCACCCCTCCACTTT. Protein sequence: CASSAGTGGSPLHF.

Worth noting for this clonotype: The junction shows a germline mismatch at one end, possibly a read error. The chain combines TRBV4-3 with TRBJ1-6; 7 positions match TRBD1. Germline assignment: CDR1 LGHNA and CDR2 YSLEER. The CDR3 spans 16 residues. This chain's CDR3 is CASSQRAETGISPPHF. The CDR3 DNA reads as TGCGCCAGCAGCCAAAGGGCGGAGACAGGGATCTCACCCCCCCACTTT.